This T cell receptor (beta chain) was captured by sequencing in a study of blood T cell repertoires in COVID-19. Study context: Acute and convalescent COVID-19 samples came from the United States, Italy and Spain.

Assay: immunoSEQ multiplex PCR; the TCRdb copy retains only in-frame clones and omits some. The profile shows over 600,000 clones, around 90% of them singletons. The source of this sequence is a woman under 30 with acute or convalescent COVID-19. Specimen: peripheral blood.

For the CDR3, the DNA is TGTGCCAGCAGCCGAGGGGGTAGCAATCAGCCCCAGCATTTT. This codes for CASSRGGSNQPQHF. The chain recombines TRBV13 with TRBJ1-5; tentatively, D is TRBD1 (6 bases). This CDR3 region has 14 residues. The germline V gene encodes CDR1 PRHDT and CDR2 FYEKMQ (reference sequence). The germline V and J ends were trimmed by 5 bases and 0 bases, with 8 bases remaining between them.